In this sample, the clone carrying this TCR beta chain turned up a few times. The antigen is not known. This same CDR3 is encoded by further DNA sequences in the sample. Reverse transcribing all isolated RNA meant expressed TCRB transcripts were sequenced. Using immunoSEQ multiplex PCR, the repertoire was profiled, and TCRdb retains in-frame clones only, with some absent. The table has approximately 330,000 clones, approximately 10% seen once; the top ten hold 0.015% to 0.02%. This entry belongs to a study of beta chain features in type 1 diabetes. Study outcomes and limitations: PCR, the amplification step, might favor shorter templates, equally in patients and controls.

The CDR3 length is 14 residues. V was pared by 3 bases and J by 0 bases, with 1 base of the junction left unmatched. The germline gives CDR1 SGHTA, CDR2 FQGNSA. Sequenced material: naive CD4+ T cells from blood. The sequence was collected from a woman aged 30 to 39 in good health. The V call is TRBV7-2, the J call TRBJ1-1; 7 bases line up with TRBD1. CDR3 DNA: TGTGCCAGCAGCTTGGGACAGTTGAACACTGAAGCTTTCTTT. Translated: CASSLGQLNTEAFF.